These 10 T cell receptor beta chains were all obtained from the same sample, sequenced in a study of blood T cell repertoires in COVID-19 (dated by TCRdb to 2020 to 2022). Receptor amplification or capture employed the immunoSEQ multiplex PCR assay. Here the immuneACCESS table is served through TCRdb, limited to in-frame sequences with V and J called. Missing clones are a known gap in these copies; in checked studies unresolved V genes cover under half, and the rest lacks a known reason. This sample comprises about 76,000 clones, more than 75% of them detected only once. Clones ranked in the top ten supply 5.5% to 6% of the sample. The sequenced material came from peripheral blood. The receptors were sampled from a human donor in a cohort sampled during active COVID-19.

This sequence joins TRBV6-6 and TRBJ2-7; D is perhaps TRBD1 (6 bases). Germline V CDR1 and CDR2: MNHNY, SVGAGI (reference sequence). The V and J ends lost 6 bases and 4 bases respectively, with 13 bases between them. This CDR3 spans 13 amino acids. CDR3 protein: CASRPSGVYEQYF. The CDR3 nucleotides are TGTGCCAGCAGACCATCAGGGGTGTACGAGCAGTACTTC.

V and J are TRBV13 and TRBJ2-7; D uncertain. The ends were cut back, 5 bases at V and 7 bases at J, with 18 bases in the middle. The length of the CDR3 is 14 residues. The germline V gene encodes CDR1 PRHDT and CDR2 FYEKMQ (reference sequence). CDR3 sequence (DNA): TGTGCCAGCAGCATTGGCAGGCCCAATCGGGAGCAGTACTTC. Its translation is CASSIGRPNREQYF.

This clone came up a few times. The DNA of the CDR3 is TGTGCCAGCAGTGTCTCGAGGACAGGGGGTATCGATACGCAGTATTTT. As protein: CASSVSRTGGIDTQYF. V is TRBV6-1 and J is TRBJ2-3; 10 positions match TRBD1. Germline V gene lookup returns CDR1 MNHNS and CDR2 SASEGT. J lost 6 bases, V lost 4 bases, and 10 bases had no gene match. This CDR3 comprises 16 residues.

This chain links TRBV5-6 with TRBJ1-2; TRBD1 matches at 7 bases. Trimming took 4 bases from V and 3 from J; bases not matched to a gene: 9. This CDR3 has 15 residues. The germline gives CDR1 SGHDT, CDR2 YYEEEE. CDR3 region: CASSPLDRDYYGYTF. In nucleotides, the CDR3 is TGTGCCAGCAGCCCCCTCGACAGGGACTACTATGGCTACACCTTC.

The chain couples TRBV11-1 to TRBJ2-5; weak D call: TRBD2 (5 bases). V lost 2 bases and J 3 bases, leaving 10 bases between the germline ends. This CDR3 is built from 14 residues. Germline lookup yields CDR1 SGHAT and CDR2 FQDESV (reference sequence). The CDR3 reads CASSLRLREETQYF. In DNA, the CDR3 is TGTGCCAGCAGCTTAAGACTAAGGGAAGAGACCCAGTACTTC.

The chain recombines TRBV6-1 with TRBJ2-7, with 8 nucleotides matching TRBD1. V lost 3 bases and J lost 2; bases outside the gene matches: 3. Germline-derived CDR1 and CDR2 are MNHNS and SASEGT. The CDR3 length is 14 residues. The CDR3 nucleotides read TGTGCCAGCAGTGATCCGGGACAGGCCTACGAGCAGTACTTC. It codes for CASSDPGQAYEQYF.

The chain combines TRBV9 with TRBJ1-2, with a tentative D call TRBD1 (5 bases). Germline CDR1 is SGDLS and CDR2 is YYNGEE. V shed 3 bases and J shed 0 bases, with 12 bases lying between them. The CDR3 is made up of 15 amino acids. This CDR3 reads CASSAVDSPNYGYTF. CDR3 coding DNA: TGTGCCAGCAGCGCCGTTGACAGTCCTAACTATGGCTACACCTTC.

This chain joins TRBV5-1 and TRBJ2-7, with TRBD2 matching over 7 bases. Germline CDR1 is SGHRS and CDR2 is YFSETQ. The ends lost 7 bases at V and 6 bases at J; junction bases unmatched: 10. The CDR3 consists of 13 residues. The CDR3 coding sequence is TGCGCCAGCTCCGGGGAGGGGAGGGGCGAGCAGTACTTC. Translated: CASSGEGRGEQYF.

J is TRBJ1-1 and V is TRBV7-2; D unclear. The CDR3 sequence is 14 residues long. V lost 5 bases and J lost 10, with 20 bases in between. From germline, CDR1 is SGHTA and CDR2 FQGNSA. The CDR3 spells CASSKEVPSLGAFF. The CDR3 nucleotides read TGTGCCAGCAGCAAAGAGGTACCAAGTTTGGGAGCTTTCTTT. Complete variable domain (other parts from reference TRBV7-2 and TRBJ1-1): GAGVSQSPSNKVTEKGKDVELRCDPISGHTALYWYRQSLGQGLEFLIYFQGNSAPDKSGLPSDRFSAERTGGSVSTLTIQRTQQEDSAVYLCASSKEVPSLGAFFGQGTRLTVV.

This chain's CDR3 is CASSGGQGAYEQYF. The CDR3 DNA follows: TGTGCCAGCAGCGGGGGACAGGGGGCCTACGAGCAGTACTTC. V and J are TRBV7-9 and TRBJ2-7; 11 bases are shared with TRBD1. This CDR3 is 14 amino acids long. Germline V gives CDR1 SEHNR, CDR2 FQNEAQ (reference sequence). V dropped 5 bases and J dropped 2; count of bases not matched to a gene: 2.